One sample yielded the 31 T cell receptor beta chains listed below, sequenced in a study of shared T cell receptors in the human thymus. Some clones are missing from TCRdb's copy, which holds only in-frame ones; the method was immunoSEQ multiplex PCR. The data contain hundreds of thousands of clones, around 87% of them singletons. This sample also belongs to another study, concerning human thymus T cells.

Material: thymocytes. The receptors come from a boy less than two years old with a congenital heart defect.

The CDR3 sequence: CASGLPGPGQTHSYNEQFF. CDR3 nucleotide sequence: TGTGCTAGTGGTCTCCCGGGCCCCGGACAGACTCACTCCTACAATGAGCAGTTCTTC. V is TRBV12-5 and J is TRBJ2-1; perhaps TRBD1 as D (6 bases). There are 19 residues in the CDR3. V lost 5 bases and J 0 bases, leaving 23 bases between the germline ends. Germline CDR1 and CDR2: LGHNT and FRNRAP.

DNA for the CDR3: TGTGCCACCAGCTCTATAAGAAGACAGGGCGGAACTAATGAAAAACTGTTTTTT. This translates into CATSSIRRQGGTNEKLFF. This chain links TRBV15 with TRBJ1-4; 7 bases map to TRBD1. With V trimmed by 5 bases and J by 1 base, 13 bases remained unmatched. Germline CDR1 and CDR2: LNHNV and YYDKDF (reference sequence). This CDR3 has 18 amino acids.

The chain recombines TRBV11-3 with TRBJ1-4, with 7 nucleotides matching TRBD1. The V segment lost 4 bases and the J segment 7 bases; nucleotides outside the gene matches: 6. The CDR3 has 14 residues. Germline CDR1 SGHNT, CDR2 YENEEA. DNA of the CDR3: TGTGCCAGCAGCTCTTGGGGGGACAGTGAAAAACTGTTTTTT. Encoded protein: CASSSWGDSEKLFF.

The chain recombines TRBV4-2 with TRBJ1-3; D might be TRBD1 (5 bases). Germline V gene data show CDR1 as LGHNA and CDR2 as YNFKEQ. Trimming took 0 bases from V and 4 from J, leaving 22 bases between them. CDR3 length equals 19 residues. The CDR3, as DNA: TGTGCCAGCAGCCAAGAATACGGGGGTGGCAGGTTGGGCGGAAACACCATATATTTT. Protein: CASSQEYGGGRLGGNTIYF.

The CDR3: CASSFGGAGYEQYF. CDR3 coding DNA: TGTGCCAGCAGCTTCGGTGGGGCTGGGTACGAGCAGTACTTC. The chain uses TRBV6-5 and TRBJ2-7, with D perhaps TRBD1 (5 bases). V was cut by 6 bases and J by 4 bases, with 16 bases left in between. From germline, CDR1 is MNHEY and CDR2 SVGAGI. The CDR3 length is 14 residues.

The chain employs TRBV7-9 and TRBJ2-3; no firm D call. There are 11 residues in the CDR3. V dropped 10 bases and J dropped 0 bases, with 5 bases sitting between them. The germline gives CDR1 SEHNR, CDR2 FQNEAQ (reference sequence). The CDR3 sequence: CATKSTDTQYF. CDR3 sequence (DNA): TGTGCCACCAAAAGCACAGATACGCAGTATTTT. Drawing the rest from reference TRBV7-9 and TRBJ2-3, the complete variable domain is DTGVSQNPRHKITKRGQNVTFRCDPISEHNRLYWYRQTLGQGPEFLTYFQNEAQLEKSRLLSDRFSAERPKGSFSTLEIQRTEQGDSAMYLCATKSTDTQYFGPGTRLTVL.

This clone was detected a few times. The genes are TRBV4-3 and TRBJ1-3; TRBD1 might be the D (5 bases). The CDR3 runs 14 residues. V lost 3 bases to trimming and J lost 8 bases, with 14 bases between them. Germline-derived CDR1 and CDR2 are LGHNA and YSLEER. CDR3 sequence: CASSHRTGGDTIYF. CDR3 sequence (DNA): TGCGCCAGCAGCCACCGGACCGGGGGAGACACCATATATTTT.

The CDR3 coding sequence is TGTGCCTGGGGGATAGGGGACTATGGCATGGGTGGCGAGCAGTACTTC. Translation gives CAWGIGDYGMGGEQYF. This chain uses TRBV30 with TRBJ2-7, with 7 bases fitting TRBD2. This CDR3 region has 16 residues. Germline trimming cut 5 bases from V and 6 bases from J; bases unmatched to any gene: 19. CDR1 GTSNPN and CDR2 SVGIG come from the germline V gene (reference sequence).

CDR3 in amino acids: CAGSGGGSTDTQYF. The DNA of the CDR3 is TGCGCCGGCTCAGGTGGCGGGAGTACAGATACGCAGTATTTT. V and J are TRBV5-1 and TRBJ2-3; TRBD2 agrees at 7 bases. In germline, CDR1 is SGHRS, CDR2 YFSETQ. V shed 10 bases, J shed 3 bases, and the junction held 11 bases outside the gene matches. This CDR3 spans 14 amino acids.

For this clone: One junction end disagrees with the germline gene, perhaps due to a read error. The chain uses TRBV28 and TRBJ1-1; D unresolved. This CDR3 is 11 amino acids long. The germline V gene encodes CDR1 MDHEN and CDR2 SYDVKM. The CDR3 nucleotides read TGTGCCAGCAGTTTCGGCCCCGAGACTCTCTTT. Its translation is CASSFGPETLF.

This clone was detected once. This rearrangement joins TRBV10-1 to TRBJ2-2; 8 bases align to TRBD1. This CDR3 region has 14 residues. The junction had 9 bases not matched to a gene; V was cut back by 10 bases and J by 5 bases. The germline V gene has CDR1 WNHNN and CDR2 SYGVQD (reference sequence). The CDR3 region is CATTTGVETGELFF. CDR3 sequence (DNA): TGCGCCACGACGACAGGGGTTGAGACCGGGGAGCTGTTTTTT.

V and J are TRBV7-2 and TRBJ2-7; perhaps TRBD2 as D (6 bases). Germline V gene sequence: CDR1 SGHTA, CDR2 FQGNSA. The CDR3 spans 14 residues. Between the trimmed V and J ends, which lost 3 bases and 7 bases, there was a span of 16 bases. DNA for the CDR3: TGTGCCAGCAGCTTTGGTGGCAGGGCGGGGGAGCAGTACTTC. Residues: CASSFGGRAGEQYF.

The V call is TRBV5-4, the J call TRBJ2-2, with 11 bases identical to TRBD2. Germline CDR1 reads SGHNT; CDR2 reads YYREEE (reference sequence). The CDR3 spans 20 residues. J gave up 3 bases and V 0 bases, and 13 bases lay outside the gene matches. The CDR3 region has the DNA TGTGCCAGCAGCTTGGCGCCCAGGCCCCTAGCGGGGGGTCACACCGGGGAGCTGTTTTTT. Translated, it gives CASSLAPRPLAGGHTGELFF. The variable domain in full, completed from reference TRBV5-4 and TRBJ2-2, reads ETGVTQSPTHLIKTRGQQVTLRCSSQSGHNTVSWYQQALGQGPQFIFQYYREEENGRGNFPPRFSGLQFPNYSSELNVNALELDDSALYLCASSLAPRPLAGGHTGELFFGEGSRLTVL.

This clone came up once. The V and J genes are TRBV28 and TRBJ2-5, with TRBD2 matching over 8 bases. Germline V gives CDR1 MDHEN, CDR2 SYDVKM. Unmatched junction bases numbered 13, after V lost 5 bases and J lost 5 bases. The CDR3 is 16 amino acids. In DNA, the CDR3 is TGTGCCAGCAGTCCTACCTCGGGGGGGCTCAGGGAGACCCAGTACTTC. Protein product: CASSPTSGGLRETQYF. Filled out from reference TRBV28 and TRBJ2-5, the complete variable domain reads DVKVTQSSRYLVKRTGEKVFLECVQDMDHENMFWYRQDPGLGLRLIYFSYDVKMKEKGDIPEGYSVSREKKERFSLILESASTNQTSMYLCASSPTSGGLRETQYFGPGTRLLVL.

V usage is TRBV5-1 and J usage is TRBJ2-2; 9 bases are a match to TRBD2. The CDR3 has 16 residues. With V trimmed by 0 bases and J by 1 base, 1 base remained unmatched. Germline V gives CDR1 SGHRS, CDR2 YFSETQ. The CDR3 region is CASSLGLAVNTGELFF. The CDR3 DNA reads TGCGCCAGCAGCTTGGGACTAGCGGTGAACACCGGGGAGCTGTTTTTT.

This chain uses TRBV9 with TRBJ2-5; 10 positions match TRBD1. Germline-derived CDR1 and CDR2 are SGDLS and YYNGEE. J was trimmed by 2 bases and V by 0 bases; bases with no gene match: 7. This CDR3 spans 17 amino acids. CDR3 loop: CASSVADRGIGQETQYF. CDR3 sequence (DNA): TGTGCCAGCAGCGTAGCGGACAGGGGGATTGGGCAAGAGACCCAGTACTTC.

J is TRBJ2-7 and V is TRBV5-1; a weak D match, TRBD2 (9 bases). Looked up from germline, CDR1 is SGHRS and CDR2 is YFSETQ. This CDR3 is 17 amino acids long. Trimming shortened V by 4 bases and J by 2 bases, and 22 bases separated the two germline ends. The CDR3 loop reads CASSRGQGGTSPYEQYF. The CDR3 DNA sequence: TGCGCCAGCAGCCGCGGACAGGGAGGGACTAGCCCCTACGAGCAGTACTTC.

The rearrangement uses TRBV28 and TRBJ1-4; no clear D gene. The germline V gene has CDR1 MDHEN and CDR2 SYDVKM. Trimming removed 3 bases at V and 7 bases at J, with 6 bases between. This CDR3 is built from 12 residues. The CDR3 loop reads CASSFPREKLFF. CDR3 nucleotides: TGTGCCAGCAGTTTTCCCCGTGAAAAACTGTTTTTT.

The chain carries TRBV2 and TRBJ2-7, with D maybe TRBD1 (6 bases). Trimming left V 1 base short and J 0 bases short, with 10 bases between. The CDR3 length is 15 residues. CDR1 SNHLY and CDR2 FYNNEI come from the germline V gene. The CDR3 nucleotides read TGTGCCAGCAGTGAAGAGGGGGATTTCTCCTACGAGCAGTACTTC. Translating gives CASSEEGDFSYEQYF.

The chain combines TRBV29-1 with TRBJ1-1; tentative D call: TRBD1 (5 bases). The CDR3 is made up of 13 amino acids. V lost 8 bases and J lost 6, with 19 bases in between. CDR1 SQVTM and CDR2 ANQGSEA come from the germline V gene. CDR3 sequence: CSLGPTADPEAFF. CDR3 bases: TGCAGCCTGGGGCCGACTGCCGACCCTGAAGCTTTCTTT.

This clone was counted a single time. The CDR3 DNA reads as TGTGCCTGGAGTCCCCGGGCTAGCGGTGAGGTGGGAGATACGCAGTATTTT. Translated: CAWSPRASGEVGDTQYF. This sequence joins TRBV30 and TRBJ2-3; 7 positions match TRBD2. The J segment lost 5 bases and the V segment lost 2 bases, leaving 16 bases of the junction unmatched. From germline, CDR1 is GTSNPN and CDR2 SVGIG (reference sequence). This CDR3 contains 17 residues.

On this clone: In the same sample, other DNA sequences code for this CDR3. This rearrangement joins TRBV27 to TRBJ2-1, with TRBD1 identical over 8 bases. The ends lost 1 base at V and 10 bases at J; junction bases unmatched: 15. The CDR3 has 17 amino acids. Germline lookup yields CDR1 MNHEY and CDR2 SMNVEV (reference sequence). CDR3 in DNA: TGTGCCAGCAGTTTATGGGCACCCCGGGACAGGAATCTCGAGCAGTTCTTC. Amino acid sequence: CASSLWAPRDRNLEQFF.

The rearrangement links TRBV4-3 to TRBJ2-1; D is perhaps TRBD2 (6 bases). Germline CDR1 LGHNA, CDR2 YSLEER. The CDR3 runs 16 residues. Trimming removed 3 bases from V and 5 bases from J, with 17 bases in between. As DNA, the CDR3 is TGCGCCAGCAGCCACCGGTCCGGGGGTAACCACAATGAGCAGTTCTTC. Translated, it gives CASSHRSGGNHNEQFF.

This clone appeared once. The J gene is TRBJ2-1, the V gene TRBV5-1; 9 bases map to TRBD2. The trim removed 4 bases at V and 3 bases at J, leaving 5 bases unmatched. Germline assignment: CDR1 SGHRS and CDR2 YFSETQ. There are 15 residues in the CDR3. The CDR3 region is CASSLSGSGYNEQFF. For the CDR3, the DNA is TGCGCCAGCAGCCTTAGCGGGAGTGGCTACAATGAGCAGTTCTTC.

The rearrangement links TRBV28 to TRBJ1-2; D might be TRBD1 (5 bases). The CDR3 contains 17 residues. V was pared by 0 bases and J by 8 bases, with 22 bases between. The germline V gene encodes CDR1 MDHEN and CDR2 SYDVKM. The CDR3 protein is CASSLCTAQNRDCGYTF. CDR3 nucleotide sequence: TGTGCCAGCAGTTTATGCACAGCGCAGAATCGGGACTGCGGCTACACCTTC.

In its sample, this clone was seen a few times. The V call is TRBV19, the J call TRBJ1-4; D is unclear. The CDR3 covers 13 residues. Between the trimmed V and J ends, which lost 4 bases and 5 bases, there was a span of 8 bases. Germline CDR1 LNHDA, CDR2 SQIVND (reference sequence). CDR3 nucleotide sequence: TGTGCCAGTAGTAGGCCGTTCAATGAAAAACTGTTTTTT. Protein sequence: CASSRPFNEKLFF.

The J gene is TRBJ1-5, the V gene TRBV15; 7 positions agree with TRBD1. The CDR3 consists of 14 residues. Germline V lookup: CDR1 LNHNV, CDR2 YYDKDF (reference sequence). With V trimmed by 4 bases and J by 3 bases, 3 bases remained unmatched. CDR3 DNA sequence: TGTGCCACCAGCACGGACAGGAACAATCAGCCCCAGCATTTT. It translates to CATSTDRNNQPQHF.

This chain joins TRBV28 and TRBJ1-5; D not certain. This CDR3 spans 15 amino acids. V was cut by 6 bases and J by 1 base, with 13 bases left in between. Germline V gene sequence: CDR1 MDHEN, CDR2 SYDVKM. DNA of the CDR3: TGTGCCAGCAGGTCCAACGGAGGGAGCAATCAGCCCCAGCATTTT. This gives the protein CASRSNGGSNQPQHF.

The chain joins TRBV28 to TRBJ2-7; TRBD2 is a possible D gene (5 bases). The CDR3 contains 17 residues. The germline V gene encodes CDR1 MDHEN and CDR2 SYDVKM. V dropped 1 base and J dropped 0 bases, with 16 bases sitting between them. The CDR3 region has the DNA TGTGCCAGCAGTTTATCCCCCACCAGCGGAGGCTCCTACGAGCAGTACTTC. Its protein is CASSLSPTSGGSYEQYF.

This clone came up a few times. This sequence joins TRBV28 and TRBJ2-7, with 13 bases fitting TRBD2. The CDR3 has 15 amino acids. Germline V gene lookup returns CDR1 MDHEN and CDR2 SYDVKM. J lost 4 bases, V lost 6 bases, and 6 bases had no gene match. The chain's CDR3 is CASSRTSGRVYEQYF. CDR3 nucleotide sequence: TGTGCCAGCAGCCGCACTAGCGGGAGGGTATACGAGCAGTACTTC.

The chain links TRBV12-5 to TRBJ2-1, with TRBD2 matching 10 bases. Germline CDR1 and CDR2: LGHNT and FRNRAP. The J segment lost 8 bases and the V segment lost 1 base, leaving 11 bases of the junction unmatched. The CDR3 is 17 amino acids. The CDR3 DNA reads as TGTGCTAGTGGTTTGGGGAAGCCTAGCGGGAGTGTGGATGAGCAGTTCTTC. It is translated as CASGLGKPSGSVDEQFF. The full variable domain, completed using reference TRBV12-5 and TRBJ2-1, is DARVTQTPRHKVTEMGQEVTMRCQPILGHNTVFWYRQTMMQGLELLAYFRNRAPLDDSGMPKDRFSAEMPDATLATLKIQPSEPRDSAVYFCASGLGKPSGSVDEQFFGPGTRLTVL.